The 30 T cell receptor beta chains given below trace back to one sample, sequenced in a study of type 1 and type 2 diabetes patients. Amplification started from genomic DNA. The TCR beta CDR3 region was amplified using 30 forward and 13 reverse primers. TCRdb redid the calling of the multiplex PCR reads with MiXCR, one entry per CDR3 protein. Of a few hundred thousand distinct CDR3 sequences listed, 47% were seen once; the top ten hold roughly an eighth. The sequenced sample was peripheral blood mononuclear cells (PBMCs). These receptors were obtained from a man between 18 and 29 years old with type 2 diabetes.

The rearrangement links TRBV4-3 to TRBJ2-5; 9 positions match TRBD2. Germline CDR1 is LGHNA and CDR2 is YSLEER. The CDR3 totals 17 residues. V dropped 0 bases and J dropped 5; count of bases not matched to a gene: 10. In DNA form, the CDR3 reads TGCGCCAGCAGCCAAGATGATTGGCGGGGGGGCGGCGAGACCCAGTACTTC. Translated: CASSQDDWRGGGETQYF.

With respect to this clonotype: The junction departs from the called germline gene at one end, perhaps through a read error. This chain links TRBV7-2 with TRBJ1-3; the match to TRBD1 covers 9 bases. This CDR3 spans 17 amino acids. Germline loops: CDR1 SGHTA, CDR2 FQGNSA. The CDR3 nucleotides are TGCGCCAGCTCCCAGTTGGCCGGGACAGGGTCTGGAAACACCATATATTTT. It specifies CASSQLAGTGSGNTIYF.

V is TRBV20-1 and J is TRBJ2-3; no definite D call. The V gene lost 1 base and the J gene lost 5 bases, with 4 bases spanning the gap. The germline V gene encodes CDR1 DFQATT and CDR2 SNEGSKA (reference sequence). The CDR3 length is 11 residues. The CDR3 reads CSARVEDTQYF. CDR3 in DNA: TGCAGTGCTAGAGTTGAAGATACGCAGTATTTT.

This chain uses TRBV10-3 with TRBJ1-5; 7 nucleotides agree with TRBD1. The germline CDR1 and CDR2 sequences are ENHRY and SYGVKD. The junction had 18 bases not matched to a gene; V was cut back by 10 bases and J by 0 bases. The CDR3 loop spans 18 amino acids. DNA of the CDR3: TGTGCCAGTAGTCCAGGGGGACGGGACCGCTATAGCAATCAGCCCCAGCATTTT. This sequence encodes CASSPGGRDRYSNQPQHF.

The V gene is TRBV15, the J gene TRBJ2-7, with TRBD1 as a possible D gene (6 bases). This CDR3 is 17 amino acids long. V was trimmed by 4 bases and J by 4 bases, leaving 23 bases between them. Per the germline V gene, CDR1 is LNHNV and CDR2 is YYDKDF (reference sequence). The CDR3 sequence: CATSTVWGPAESYEQYF. CDR3 DNA sequence: TGTGCCACCAGCACCGTCTGGGGGCCAGCGGAGTCGTACGAGCAGTACTTC.

This chain links TRBV27 with TRBJ2-5, with D possibly called TRBD1 or TRBD2 (5 bases each). CDR3 length: 16 residues. Per the germline V gene, CDR1 is MNHEY and CDR2 is SMNVEV (reference sequence). V was pared by 5 bases and J by 1 base, with 17 bases between. CDR3 amino acids: CASSLTTGQGQETQYF. In nucleotides, the CDR3 is TGTGCCAGCAGTCTGACTACCGGGCAGGGCCAAGAGACCCAGTACTTC.

The chain links TRBV6-5 to TRBJ2-1; D perhaps matches TRBD2 (6 bases). Germline CDR1 and CDR2: MNHEY and SVGAGI. The CDR3 spans 17 residues. V dropped 0 bases and J dropped 6 bases, with 18 bases sitting between them. The CDR3: CASSYSIFGGGGNEQFF. DNA of the CDR3: TGTGCCAGCAGTTACTCGATCTTTGGGGGAGGCGGCAATGAGCAGTTCTTC.

This chain connects TRBV5-1 to TRBJ2-7; 12 bases are shared with TRBD2. This CDR3 is 16 amino acids long. V was pared by 4 bases and J by 2 bases, with 7 bases of the junction left unmatched. CDR1 is SGHRS and CDR2 is YFSETQ in the germline V gene. CDR3 amino acids: CASSLPRLAGAYEQYF. For the CDR3, the DNA is TGCGCCAGCAGCCTCCCAAGACTAGCGGGGGCCTACGAGCAGTACTTC.

J is TRBJ2-2 and V is TRBV28; 7 bases line up with TRBD2. Germline CDR1 reads MDHEN; CDR2 reads SYDVKM. V lost 11 bases and J lost 3; bases outside the gene matches: 12. The CDR3 sequence is 15 residues long. The CDR3 DNA is TGTGCCTGGAGTGTATCTAGCGGCTACACCGGGGAGCTGTTTTTT. This encodes CAWSVSSGYTGELFF.

This clonotype showed up just a few times. This chain links TRBV20-1 with TRBJ1-1, with TRBD1 as a possible D gene (6 bases). The V end was cut by 0 bases, the J end by 4 bases, with 12 bases between. The CDR3 is made up of 14 amino acids. CDR1 DFQATT and CDR2 SNEGSKA come from the germline V gene (reference sequence). CDR3 protein: CSARDPTGGTEAFF. In DNA form, the CDR3 reads TGCAGTGCTAGAGATCCGACAGGTGGCACTGAAGCTTTCTTT.

The chain recombines TRBV29-1 with TRBJ1-2; D ambiguous. V was shortened by 0 bases and J by 0 bases, with 8 bases between the two germline ends. The length of the CDR3 is 14 residues. Germline loops: CDR1 SQVTM, CDR2 ANQGSEA. CDR3 DNA sequence: TGCAGCGTTGAAGACACAAGAGCTAACTATGGCTACACCTTC. Translation gives CSVEDTRANYGYTF.

A few counts support this clonotype. The chain recombines TRBV9 with TRBJ1-1, with a weak D call TRBD1 (5 bases). Germline loops: CDR1 SGDLS, CDR2 YYNGEE. The CDR3 covers 14 residues. Trimming cost V 3 bases and J 7 bases, with 16 bases left between them. The DNA of the CDR3 is TGTGCCAGCAGCGAAGGGGAAGGTCAGCATGAAGCTTTCTTT. Its translation is CASSEGEGQHEAFF.

The J gene is TRBJ2-3, the V gene TRBV5-1, with D uncertain. This CDR3 comprises 12 residues. The V and J ends lost 7 bases and 6 bases respectively, with 12 bases between them. Germline-derived CDR1 and CDR2 are SGHRS and YFSETQ. This CDR3 is CASRSKGDTQYF. In nucleotides, the CDR3 is TGCGCCAGCCGCAGCAAAGGGGATACGCAGTATTTT.

The chain is built from TRBV20-1 and TRBJ2-7; perhaps TRBD1 as D (5 bases). The CDR3 is made up of 15 amino acids. CDR1 and CDR2 from the germline V gene are DFQATT and SNEGSKA (reference sequence). Trimming took off 4 bases at V and 6 bases at J, with 22 bases between the two ends. For the CDR3, the DNA is TGCAGTGCTAAGGTGCCGGTGGGCAGGGCTCTCGAGCAGTACTTC. It codes for CSAKVPVGRALEQYF.

The rearrangement joins TRBV13 to TRBJ2-7, with TRBD1 identical over 9 bases. This CDR3 contains 17 residues. Per the germline V gene, CDR1 is PRHDT and CDR2 is FYEKMQ (reference sequence). The junction had 10 bases not matched to a gene; V was cut back by 2 bases and J by 2 bases. CDR3 loop: CASSLRLLGQGTYEQYF. The CDR3 nucleotides are TGTGCCAGCAGCTTAAGGTTGTTAGGACAGGGGACCTACGAGCAGTACTTC.

The J gene is TRBJ2-3, the V gene TRBV27, with D possibly TRBD2 on 6 matching bases. CDR3 length: 14 amino acids. The ends were cut back, 5 bases at V and 2 bases at J, with 11 bases in the middle. The germline V gene has CDR1 MNHEY and CDR2 SMNVEV (reference sequence). The CDR3 loop is CASSKGTVTDTQYF. DNA of the CDR3: TGTGCCAGCAGTAAAGGGACTGTCACAGATACGCAGTATTTT.

There are many counts of this clonotype. The chain joins TRBV2 to TRBJ1-2, with D tentatively TRBD1 (5 bases). V lost 0 bases and J lost 8, with 13 bases in between. Germline-derived CDR1 and CDR2 are SNHLY and FYNNEI. The length of the CDR3 is 14 residues. The CDR3 bases are TGTGCCAGCAGTGAAGCCCGACAGCCCGGCGGCTACACCTTC. It codes for CASSEARQPGGYTF.

The rearrangement joins TRBV28 to TRBJ1-2, with D unclear. The CDR3 consists of 11 residues. Germline CDR1 and CDR2: MDHEN and SYDVKM. V was pared by 4 bases and J by 4 bases, with 4 bases between. CDR3 in DNA: TGTGCCAGCAGTTCAGTCTATGGCTACACCTTC. The encoded protein is CASSSVYGYTF.

The chain has TRBV7-2 and TRBJ1-5; D uncertain. The CDR3 is made up of 13 amino acids. The germline gives CDR1 SGHTA, CDR2 FQGNSA. V was pared by 6 bases and J by 5 bases, with 11 bases between. The CDR3: CASSLSGDQPQHF. DNA of the CDR3: TGTGCCAGCAGTCTTTCAGGTGATCAGCCCCAGCATTTT.

The chain carries TRBV5-1 and TRBJ1-2, with a tentative D call TRBD1 (5 bases). The V gene's germline CDR1 is SGHRS and CDR2 YFSETQ. V lost 4 bases and J 4 bases, leaving 20 bases between the germline ends. This CDR3 contains 16 residues. Here the CDR3 reads CASSTGAGDFVYGYTF. CDR3 nucleotides: TGCGCCAGCAGCACCGGGGCAGGAGACTTTGTCTATGGCTACACCTTC.

The chain recombines TRBV30 with TRBJ1-4; tentatively, D is TRBD1 (5 bases). Germline V gene data show CDR1 as GTSNPN and CDR2 as SVGIG (reference sequence). The CDR3 runs to 14 residues. The germline V and J ends were trimmed by 2 bases and 6 bases, with 13 bases remaining between them. In nucleotides, the CDR3 is TGTGCCTGGAGTCCCGGCAGGGAAGATGAAAAACTGTTTTTT. Its translation is CAWSPGREDEKLFF.

The chain is built from TRBV29-1 and TRBJ2-3; 7 bases are shared with TRBD1. Germline V lookup: CDR1 SQVTM, CDR2 ANQGSEA. This CDR3 is built from 18 residues. V lost 2 bases to trimming and J lost 2 bases; unmatched junction nucleotides: 16. For the CDR3, the DNA is TGCAGCGTTGAAAGTACGGGGCAGGGGGATTCATACACAGATACGCAGTATTTT. Translating gives CSVESTGQGDSYTDTQYF.

This clonotype was counted between two and nine times. The chain has TRBV19 and TRBJ1-1; tentatively, D is TRBD1 (5 bases). The CDR3 is 14 residues long. Looked up from germline, CDR1 is LNHDA and CDR2 is SQIVND (reference sequence). V lost 5 bases and J lost 4, with 14 bases in between. CDR3 protein: CASSDRGRGTEAFF. The CDR3 nucleotides are TGTGCCAGTAGTGACCGGGGACGTGGCACTGAAGCTTTCTTT.

This clonotype was observed a few times. The chain links TRBV7-8 to TRBJ2-3, with D unclear. CDR1 and CDR2 from the germline V gene are SGHVS and FQNEAQ. V was clipped by 5 bases and J by 1 base, with 13 bases between them. The CDR3 is made up of 15 amino acids. The CDR3 loop reads CASSHLRIRTDTQYF. The CDR3 DNA sequence: TGTGCCAGCAGCCACCTTAGGATCCGCACAGATACGCAGTATTTT. Drawing the rest from reference TRBV7-8 and TRBJ2-3, the complete variable domain is GAGVSQSPRYKVAKRGQDVALRCDPISGHVSLFWYQQALGQGPEFLTYFQNEAQLDKSGLPSDRFFAERPEGSVSTLKIQRTQQEDSAVYLCASSHLRIRTDTQYFGPGTRLTVL.

This clonotype was detected only a few times. The CDR3: CASSPFGTGYTEAFF. Written as DNA, the CDR3 is TGTGCCAGCAGCCCGTTCGGGACAGGGTACACTGAAGCTTTCTTT. The V and J genes are TRBV11-2 and TRBJ1-1; 9 bases match TRBD1. The V and J ends lost 5 bases and 3 bases, in that order; junction bases with no gene match: 7. The germline CDR1 and CDR2 sequences are SGHAT and FQNNGV. This CDR3 comprises 15 residues.

This chain connects TRBV7-4 to TRBJ2-3; D is perhaps TRBD1 or TRBD2 (5 bases each). The V gene lost 9 bases and the J gene lost 10 bases, with 38 bases spanning the gap. The V gene's germline CDR1 is SGHVT and CDR2 SQSDAQ. This CDR3 contains 19 residues. Written as DNA, the CDR3 is TGTGCCAGTTCCGACTTGTCCCCGAGGGGTGGCACCATCCGGATGGCGCAGTATTTT. It encodes CASSDLSPRGGTIRMAQYF.

The rearrangement joins TRBV2 to TRBJ1-6; D gene unclear. Per the germline V gene, CDR1 is SNHLY and CDR2 is FYNNEI. The CDR3 runs 14 residues. V dropped 8 bases and J dropped 0 bases, with 8 bases sitting between them. The CDR3 DNA reads as TGTGCCAGCGGGGAGAGCTCCTATAATTCACCCCTCCACTTT. This codes for CASGESSYNSPLHF.

This rearrangement joins TRBV7-8 to TRBJ1-6, with 8 bases lining up with TRBD1. The CDR3 is 12 residues long. J lost 15 bases, V lost 4 bases, and 5 bases had no gene match. Germline lookup yields CDR1 SGHVS and CDR2 FQNEAQ. The CDR3 DNA reads TGTGCCAGCAGCTCTTTACAGGGGGACCTCCACTTT. This encodes CASSSLQGDLHF.

In its sample, this clonotype was seen a few times. The chain has TRBV12-3 or TRBV12-4 and TRBJ2-2; 8 bases are a match to TRBD1. The CDR3 has 15 residues. Germline trimming cut 1 base from V and 7 bases from J; bases unmatched to any gene: 5. Here the CDR3 reads CASSLGQGQSGELFF. CDR3 bases: TGTGCCAGCAGTTTAGGACAGGGGCAAAGCGGGGAGCTGTTTTTT.

This rearrangement joins TRBV7-8 to TRBJ1-1; a possible D gene is TRBD1 (6 bases). The germline gives CDR1 SGHVS, CDR2 FQNEAQ. The CDR3 has 12 amino acids. V was shortened by 6 bases and J by 11 bases, with 16 bases between the two germline ends. The CDR3 region has the DNA TGTGCCAGCAGTGAATCGGTCCAGGGGGCTTTCTTT. This gives the protein CASSESVQGAFF.